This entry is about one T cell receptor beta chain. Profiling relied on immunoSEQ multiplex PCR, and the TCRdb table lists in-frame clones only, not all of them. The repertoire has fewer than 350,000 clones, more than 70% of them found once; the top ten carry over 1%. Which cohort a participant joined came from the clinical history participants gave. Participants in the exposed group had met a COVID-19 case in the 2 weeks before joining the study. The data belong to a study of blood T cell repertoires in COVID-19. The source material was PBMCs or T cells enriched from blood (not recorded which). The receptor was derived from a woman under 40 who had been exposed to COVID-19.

CDR3: CASSLVEGQGPTGELFF. The CDR3 bases are TGTGCCAGCAGCTTAGTAGAGGGACAGGGGCCCACCGGGGAGCTGTTTTTT. V gene TRBV7-8 combines with J gene TRBJ2-2, with 10 nucleotides matching TRBD1. The CDR3 contains 17 residues. Trimming at V came to 1 base and at J to 4 bases, leaving 6 bases not matched to a gene. CDR1 and CDR2 (germline): SGHVS, FQNEAQ.